This TCR beta chain was sequenced during a study of vaccination and CD4 T cells after COVID-19. Study-wide results and caveats: Going from approximately 21 to 38, median SARS-CoV-2-reactive clonotypes did not rise significantly.

Time point specified: late sampling 161 to 241 days after vaccination in a few convalescent patients. Recorded positive PCR dates fall between March and December 2020, preceding US Alpha, Beta and Delta variants. TCRdb called the PCR reads again in MiXCR, with one record for every CDR3 protein. The sample lists some 28,000 distinct CDR3 sequences; 51% were seen once. About this clonotype: Its cognate antigen is unknown.

The CDR3 loop spans 17 amino acids. Germline V gives CDR1 MNHEY, CDR2 SMNVEV (reference sequence). The ends lost 5 bases at V and 5 bases at J; junction bases unmatched: 13. The TCR comes from a human donor who had recovered from COVID-19. The starting material was CD4+ T cells from blood, obtained about 7 months after SARS-CoV-2 vaccination. This chain uses TRBV27 with TRBJ2-5, with 11 positions matching TRBD2. Written as DNA, the CDR3 is TGTGCCAGCAGTCCACGACTCACTAGCGGGAGAGTGGAGACCCAGTACTTC. It encodes CASSPRLTSGRVETQYF.